A selection of T cell receptor beta chains follows, all from one sample in a study of blood T cell repertoires in COVID-19. Only in-frame clones appear in the TCRdb table, and some are missing; sequencing was by immunoSEQ multiplex PCR. The sample includes 110,000 to 150,000 clones, over 70% of them seen just once. Sequencing was done on a sample of peripheral blood. The receptor set was obtained from a woman in her fifties or sixties with acute or convalescent COVID-19. The CDR3 runs from the conserved cysteine through the conserved F or W. The D gene is left open where the match is weak. Some rows mark clone size as missing; the rest say once, few, many or name a class of expanded clone.

clone size	V gene	J gene	D gene	CDR3 DNA	CDR3 protein
-	TRBV5-1	TRBJ2-3	TRBD2	TGCGCCAGCAGCTTGGGTGGACTAGCGGGAGGAGATACGCAGTATTTT	CASSLGGLAGGDTQYF
-	TRBV5-1	TRBJ2-1	-	TGCGCCAGGTTGGGCGATGAGCAGTTCTTC	CARLGDEQFF
-	TRBV6-4	TRBJ2-5	TRBD1	TGTGCCAGCAGTGAGGGACAGCACCAAGAGACCCAGTACTTC	CASSEGQHQETQYF
-	TRBV27	TRBJ2-1	TRBD1	TGTGCCAGCAGTTTTCTTAGGACAGGGGGCCTAGGACAGAGGAATGAGCAGTTCTTC	CASSFLRTGGLGQRNEQFF
-	TRBV3-1/TRBV3-2	TRBJ2-7	TRBD2	TGTGCCAGCAGCCTCCTACTAGCGGGACTTACCTACGAGCAGTACTTC	CASSLLLAGLTYEQYF
-	TRBV25-1	TRBJ1-2	TRBD1	TGTGCCAGCAGTGAAACAGGGGCCGCATATGGCTACACCTTC	CASSETGAAYGYTF
once	TRBV2	TRBJ2-7	-	TGTGCCAGCAGCGGGAAAAACGAGCAGTACTTC	CASSGKNEQYF
few	TRBV27	TRBJ2-1	TRBD2	TGTGCCAGCAGTTTCCCTACTAGCGGGAGCCCGACGTACAATGAGCAGTTCTTC	CASSFPTSGSPTYNEQFF
-	TRBV13	TRBJ2-3	TRBD2	TGTGCCAGCAGCTCACCGACTAGCCGGGGCTCAGATACGCAGTATTTT	CASSSPTSRGSDTQYF
-	TRBV28	TRBJ1-4	TRBD1	TGTGCCAGCAGTCACACAGGGGCAACTAATGAAAAACTGTTTTTT	CASSHTGATNEKLFF
-	TRBV7-9	TRBJ2-2	TRBD2	TGTGCCAGCAGCCAAAACGGGCGAATTCGCGGGAGGCTTGGAGAGCTGTTTTTT	CASSQNGRIRGRLGELFF
-	TRBV2	TRBJ1-2	-	TGTGCCAGCAACGACAGGTTGGCCTATGGCTACACCTTC	CASNDRLAYGYTF
once	TRBV5-1	TRBJ1-2	-	TGCGCCAGCAGCTTGTTGCGCTACAGGGCTCCCTATGGCTACACCTTC	CASSLLRYRAPYGYTF
-	TRBV6-2/TRBV6-3	TRBJ1-1	-	TGTGCCAGCAGTTACTCTGGAGGGCGGACTGAAGCTTTCTTT	CASSYSGGRTEAFF
-	TRBV4-1	TRBJ2-7	-	TGCGCCAGCAGCCAGGCCGGGAGCCCCAACTCCCCCCCCTACTTC	CASSQAGSPNSPPYF
-	TRBV19	TRBJ2-1	TRBD2	TGTGCCAGTAGTAAACGAGCGGGATCAGCTCAAGTGAGCAATGAGCAGTTCTTC	CASSKRAGSAQVSNEQFF
-	TRBV5-6	TRBJ1-2	TRBD1	TGTGCCAGCAGCCGGGACGACAGGGGGAATGGCTACACCTTC	CASSRDDRGNGYTF
-	TRBV7-9	TRBJ2-4	-	TGTGCCAGCAGCGCCAGCGGAGGCAGTCGGGCCAAAAACATTCAGTACTTC	CASSASGGSRAKNIQYF
once	TRBV9	TRBJ2-4	-	TGTGCCAGCAGCCCCCGCTTGGAGGCCTGGGAAAACATTCAGTACTTC	CASSPRLEAWENIQYF
-	TRBV7-3	TRBJ2-1	-	TGTGCCAGCAGCTTAATGTCTACGGGGGGCCGGGATGAGCAGTTCTTC	CASSLMSTGGRDEQFF
-	TRBV6-5	TRBJ1-4	TRBD1	TGTGCCAGCACCTACGGACAGGGTTATGAAAAACTGTTTTTT	CASTYGQGYEKLFF
-	TRBV4-2	TRBJ2-1	TRBD2	TGTGCCAGCAGCCACCTTCTAGCGGGGGCCGGCAATGAGCAGTTCTTC	CASSHLLAGAGNEQFF
-	TRBV7-9	TRBJ2-7	-	TGTGCCAGCAGCTCGTGGGAGTTCTACGAGCAGTACTTC	CASSSWEFYEQYF
-	TRBV3-1/TRBV3-2	TRBJ2-5	-	TGTGCCAGCAGCCAAGCAGGACTACACGGGCCCCAAGAGACCCAGTACTTC	CASSQAGLHGPQETQYF
once	TRBV2	TRBJ1-2	TRBD1	TGTGCCAGCAGTGAAGCCCCACTCGCTGGACAGGTCAACTATGGCTACACCTTC	CASSEAPLAGQVNYGYTF
-	TRBV29-1	TRBJ2-7	TRBD1	TGCAGCGTTGTTGGACAGGGCGGAGGGACCGAGCAGTACTTC	CSVVGQGGGTEQYF
-	TRBV20-1	TRBJ1-1	-	TGCAGTGCTAACGGGAGAGAAGCTTTCTTT	CSANGREAFF
-	TRBV7-8	TRBJ1-1	TRBD1	TGTGCCAGCAGCTCCGAAGGGGGCGCGAACACTGAAGCTTTCTTT	CASSSEGGANTEAFF
-	TRBV24-1	TRBJ2-1	TRBD2	TGTGCCACCAGTGATGGGGCTAGCGGGAGGACAAATGAGCAGTTCTTC	CATSDGASGRTNEQFF
-	TRBV5-1	TRBJ1-6	-	TGCGCCAGCAGCTTAGCCGAGTCGTTGTCACCCCTCCACTTT	CASSLAESLSPLHF
-	TRBV6-5	TRBJ2-2	-	TGTGCCAGCACCCTATCCTCGAACACCGGGGAGCTGTTTTTT	CASTLSSNTGELFF
-	TRBV2	TRBJ1-2	-	TGTGCCAGCAGTTGGCAGAATGGCTACACCTTC	CASSWQNGYTF
-	TRBV7-9	TRBJ2-7	-	TGTGCCAGCGGCCCCTGGACAGCCCCCTACGAGCAGTACTTC	CASGPWTAPYEQYF
-	TRBV2	TRBJ2-2	TRBD2	TGTGCCAGCATCTACCTAGCGGCCACCGGGGAGCTGTTTTTT	CASIYLAATGELFF
once	TRBV5-8	TRBJ1-1	TRBD1	TGTGCCAGCAGTTACACAGGGGGAAGCACTGAAGCTTTCTTT	CASSYTGGSTEAFF
few	TRBV3-1/TRBV3-2	TRBJ1-1	-	TGTGCCAGCAGCCAAGGTAACCCCGAGCGGTGGATGAACACTGAAGCTTTCTTT	CASSQGNPERWMNTEAFF
-	TRBV20-1	TRBJ1-1	-	TGCAGTGCTAGTCGCGGGCGGAACACTGAAGCTTTCTTT	CSASRGRNTEAFF
-	TRBV20-1	TRBJ1-3	-	TGCAGTGCTAGTTCCAGTGGCGGGATCTACTCTGGAAACACCATATATTTT	CSASSSGGIYSGNTIYF
-	TRBV9	TRBJ2-2	-	TGTGCCAGCGGCCTGAACACCGGGGAGCTGTTTTTT	CASGLNTGELFF
-	TRBV11-2	TRBJ1-1	-	TGTGCCAGCAGCCGTTACAGAATGAACACTGAAGCTTTCTTT	CASSRYRMNTEAFF
-	TRBV7-3	TRBJ2-1	TRBD1	TGTGCCAGCAGCCTCTCGGGACAGATCTCCAATGAGCAGTTCTTC	CASSLSGQISNEQFF
-	TRBV7-8	TRBJ2-7	TRBD1	TGTGCCAGCAGCTTCACCCGGGACAGAGTGGGAGAGCAGTACTTC	CASSFTRDRVGEQYF
-	TRBV19	TRBJ2-2	TRBD2	TGTGCCAGTAGTCGGGCTAGCGGGAGTGAGAACACCGGGGAGCTGTTTTTT	CASSRASGSENTGELFF
few	TRBV7-8	TRBJ2-3	TRBD2	TGTGCCGGGACTAGCGGGGGCCTAAGCACAGATACGCAGTATTTT	CAGTSGGLSTDTQYF
-	TRBV11-2	TRBJ2-4	-	TGTGCCAGCAGCCCCCCAGGAATCTACAAAAACATTCAGTACTTC	CASSPPGIYKNIQYF
-	TRBV7-6	TRBJ2-1	TRBD2	TGTGCCAGCAGCTTAACAGCGGGAGGAAGTTTTGAGCGGGATGAGCAGTTCTTC	CASSLTAGGSFERDEQFF
-	TRBV6-5	TRBJ2-5	-	TGTGCCAGCAGTTGGAATCAGGGCGGAGAGACCCAGTACTTC	CASSWNQGGETQYF
once	TRBV29-1	TRBJ2-5	TRBD1	TGCAGCGCTACAGGGGTTGGTGAGACCCAGTACTTC	CSATGVGETQYF
-	TRBV5-4	TRBJ2-5	TRBD2	TGTGCCAGCGGCGGGGGGGCTTTGGAGACCCAGTACTTC	CASGGGALETQYF
-	TRBV7-9	TRBJ2-2	-	TGTGCCAGCAGCTTCGGCAGGAAAACACCCGGGGAGCTGTTTTTT	CASSFGRKTPGELFF
-	TRBV3-1/TRBV3-2	TRBJ1-1	-	TGTGCCAGCAGCCAGGTCGGACACCCGATTGAGGCTTTCTTT	CASSQVGHPIEAFF